This is a list of T cell receptor beta chains from one sample in a study of T cells in Graves' hyperthyroidism and ophthalmopathy. TCRdb re-derived calls from the multiplex PCR reads in MiXCR, one entry per CDR3 protein. The sample holds approximately 870,000 distinct CDR3 sequences, roughly 37% seen once. The sequenced sample consisted of blood. The receptors were sampled from a man younger than 35 with Graves' hyperthyroidism. The CDR3 runs from the conserved cysteine through the conserved F or W. The D gene is left open where the match is weak. Only some rows state a clone size, as once, few, many or a class for expanded clones.

J,V,D,size,DNA,CDR3
TRBJ1-2,TRBV10-3,TRBD1,few,TGTGCCATCAGTGCGGGACAGGGGGCCTATGGCTACACCTTC,CAISAGQGAYGYTF
TRBJ2-5,TRBV7-2,TRBD2,-,TGTGCCAGCAGCCCCCCCTGGCTAGCGGGACGGGAGACCCAGTACTTC,CASSPPWLAGRETQYF
TRBJ1-2,TRBV6-1,-,many,TGTGCCAGCAGCCCAGGGAATGGCTACACCTTC,CASSPGNGYTF
TRBJ2-5,TRBV5-6,-,-,TGTGCCAGCAGCTCCGTGGTTGGAGAGACCCAGTACTTC,CASSSVVGETQYF
TRBJ2-2,TRBV19,-,-,TGTGCCAGTAGTAGGTGGGGAACAGGTGCTGACACCGGGGAGCTGTTTTTT,CASSRWGTGADTGELFF
TRBJ1-1,TRBV20-1,-,many,TGCAGTGCGGTCCAGGGATACACTGAAGCTTTCTTT,CSAVQGYTEAFF
TRBJ1-2,TRBV7-9,TRBD1,many,TGTGCCAGCAGCTTCCTGCCCTCGGGACAGGGACGTAGGGGCTACACCTTC,CASSFLPSGQGRRGYTF
TRBJ2-7,TRBV2,-,many,TGTGCCAGCACCGAGGCGATTAGCTACGAGCAGTACTTC,CASTEAISYEQYF
TRBJ1-1,TRBV19,-,few,TGTGCCAGCAGCTACAGGGTGTCGGACACTGAAGCTTTCTTT,CASSYRVSDTEAFF
TRBJ2-7,TRBV9,TRBD2,-,TGTGCCAGCAGCCCCTTATCCCTAGCGGGAGCCAACCATCACTACGAGCAGTACTTC,CASSPLSLAGANHHYEQYF
TRBJ2-5,TRBV6-5,-,few,TGTGCCAGCAGTTACCTCGGGTCCCTACAAGAGACCCAGTACTTC,CASSYLGSLQETQYF
TRBJ2-2,TRBV25-1,TRBD2,-,TGTGCCAGCTCGCGATTAGCGGGAGGGCCCACCGGGGAGCTGTTTTTT,CASSRLAGGPTGELFF
TRBJ1-5,TRBV19,TRBD1,many,TGTGCCAGTAGCGGAGGACAGGGGGAATCGGGCAATCAGCCCCAGCATTTT,CASSGGQGESGNQPQHF
TRBJ1-4,TRBV10-3,-,-,TGTGCCAGCAGTGATTTGGGTCGGAGAATGGAAAAACTGTTTTTT,CASSDLGRRMEKLFF